One T cell receptor (beta chain) is described in this entry. This clonotype was seen repeatedly, ten times or more. No cognate antigen has been identified for it. Base quality data are lacking; no much larger clone is found one base away. The CDR3 spans 15 residues, from the cysteine through the phenylalanine. Just CDR3 DNA is preserved here, 45 bases in frame from base 1. Taken from the germline V gene, the CDR1 and CDR2 loops are ENHRY and SYGVKD. V is cut by 4 bases and J by 3 bases, and the space between the germline ends is 14 bases. This sample's treatment or condition label indicates: allogeneic hematopoietic cell transplantation with graft depleted of TCRalphabeta T cells and CD19 B cells. The children who served as transplant recipients had been given grafts of TCRalphabeta/CD19-depleted allogeneic hematopoietic cells. This sample was included in a study of T-cell reconstitution after alpha-beta-depleted transplantation in children (TCRdb year 2016). For the study in its entirety: The study quantitatively tracked T-cell immune reconstitution after TCRalphabeta/CD19-depleted allogeneic hematopoietic cell transplantation in children using TCR repertoire profiling. The paper's findings and limits, for the study overall: The frequencies of hyperexpanded clones fell over the following months, and after one year, T-cell counts and TCRbeta diversity were mostly attributed to newly produced T cells. In some patients, the high TCRbeta diversity seen at day 60 was put down to recipient T cells and intrathymic progenitors that had survived conditioning. The apparently early recovery of alphabetaT-cell counts about two months after transplant reportedly depended on only several hundred rapidly expanded clones that came from non-depleted graft cells.

Libraries came from PCR. Instrument on record: Illumina HiSeq 2500. TCR libraries were prepared with molecular barcoding, using unique molecular identifiers to normalize TCRbeta repertoire quantification. TCRdb itself trimmed the public reads at Q25 with fastp, ran MiXCR and retained productive beta chains. Rows merge per CDR3 protein into single entries with the most common DNA and genes. The sample yields some 260,000 distinct CDR3 sequences; about 24% were counted once. 4.8% of the sample comes from the top ten. The clonotype was recovered from a female patient aged 2 to 10 who had a stem cell transplant for congenital amegakaryocytic thrombocytopenia, so the T cells may come from the graft donor. Sequences were derived from PBMCs, mostly from graft donor cells, sampled 360 days after TCRalphabeta/CD19-depleted stem cell transplant. The chain is encoded by TRBV10-3 joined to TRBJ2-3; TRBD2 is possibly the D segment (5 matching bases). The DNA is as follows: TGTGCCATCAGTGTTCTGGGAGAGGGAACAGATACGCAGTATTTT. Its amino acids are CAISVLGEGTDTQYF.